A selection of T cell receptor beta chains follows, all from one sample in a study of identical twins. TCRdb passed the 5' RACE reads through MiXCR, listing each CDR3 protein once. This table has 500,000 or so distinct CDR3 sequences, less than 25% appearing once. The same sample was also used in a study of T cells expressing NK-cell markers.

The sample was CD4+ T cells sorted from blood. The receptors were sampled from a woman aged 18-29 years in good health. Both conserved end residues are part of each CDR3. A D gene is named only where the DNA matches it firmly. For some rows the clone size is stated as once, few or many, or as a class when expanded; others skip it.

v_gene,j_gene,d_gene,abundance,CDR3aa,CDR3nt
TRBV27,TRBJ2-1,TRBD2,NA,CASSRLAGEGDNEQFF,TGTGCCAGCAGCCGATTAGCGGGAGAGGGGGACAATGAGCAGTTCTTC
TRBV12-3/TRBV12-4,TRBJ2-1,NA,few,CASSTLPGGQFF,TGTGCCAGCAGCACTCTACCCGGGGGGCAGTTCTTC
TRBV6-1,TRBJ2-1,TRBD2,many,CASSPGLAGRNEQFF,TGTGCCAGCAGTCCGGGACTAGCGGGACGCAATGAGCAGTTCTTC
TRBV6-5,TRBJ2-7,NA,many,CASSQTGTEQYF,TGTGCCAGCAGTCAAACAGGGACCGAGCAGTACTTC
TRBV7-8,TRBJ1-5,NA,NA,CASSYDLGGHQPQHF,TGTGCCAGCAGCTACGATTTAGGGGGGCATCAGCCCCAGCATTTT
TRBV3-1,TRBJ2-2,NA,few,CASSQDRSELFF,TGTGCCAGCAGCCAAGATAGGAGTGAGCTGTTTTTT
TRBV20-1,TRBJ2-3,NA,many,CSARGPGGGTDTQYF,TGCAGTGCTAGGGGACCAGGCGGGGGCACAGATACGCAGTATTTT
TRBV6-5,TRBJ2-5,TRBD2,few,CASSYSPSGGAGQETQYF,TGTGCCAGCAGTTACTCTCCTAGCGGGGGGGCTGGACAAGAGACCCAGTACTTC
TRBV7-3,TRBJ1-1,NA,few,CASSLTGQAGTEAFF,TGTGCCAGCAGCTTAACTGGGCAGGCGGGGACTGAAGCTTTCTTT
TRBV9,TRBJ1-1,NA,few,CASSEGTHGDTEAFF,TGTGCCAGCAGCGAGGGGACTCATGGGGACACTGAAGCTTTCTTT
TRBV12-3/TRBV12-4,TRBJ2-3,NA,NA,CATLDRTSTDTQYF,TGTGCCACCCTCGACAGGACTAGCACAGATACGCAGTATTTT
TRBV28,TRBJ2-4,NA,NA,CASSLSQVHIQYF,TGTGCCAGCAGTTTATCCCAAGTCCACATTCAGTACTTC
TRBV7-2,TRBJ1-4,NA,few,CASSLNGDEKLFF,TGTGCCAGCAGCTTAAACGGAGATGAAAAACTGTTTTTT
TRBV20-1,TRBJ1-3,NA,few,CSASFQGKGNTIYF,TGCAGTGCTAGTTTTCAGGGGAAAGGAAACACCATATATTTT
TRBV12-3/TRBV12-4,TRBJ2-1,NA,NA,CASSPIWGSNEQFF,TGTGCCAGCAGTCCCATCTGGGGGAGCAATGAGCAGTTCTTC
TRBV7-2,TRBJ2-7,TRBD2,NA,CASTLVASGREEQYF,TGTGCCAGCACCCTAGTGGCTAGCGGGAGGGAAGAGCAGTACTTC
TRBV27,TRBJ1-2,NA,NA,CASGGLDRTYGYTF,TGTGCCAGCGGTGGGTTGGACCGAACGTATGGCTACACCTTC
TRBV20-1,TRBJ2-1,NA,NA,CSAPWIGGYNEQFF,TGCAGTGCTCCTTGGATCGGGGGTTACAATGAGCAGTTCTTC
TRBV20-1,TRBJ2-3,NA,many,CSAKISTDTQYF,TGCAGTGCTAAGATTAGCACAGATACGCAGTATTTT
TRBV5-1,TRBJ2-1,NA,NA,CASGGLVNVNEQFF,TGCGCCAGCGGCGGGCTAGTGAACGTCAATGAGCAGTTCTTC
TRBV6-1,TRBJ2-4,NA,NA,CASSPTRGGNIQYF,TGTGCCAGCAGTCCCACCAGGGGAGGAAACATTCAGTACTTC
TRBV20-1,TRBJ2-7,NA,NA,CSVPHQPYEQYF,TGCAGTGTTCCCCATCAACCCTACGAGCAGTACTTC
TRBV5-1,TRBJ2-7,NA,few,CASSLSQGEGEQYF,TGCGCCAGCAGCTTGAGTCAGGGGGAGGGCGAGCAGTACTTC
TRBV20-1,TRBJ2-1,NA,few,CSADGGRYYNEQFF,TGCAGTGCGGATGGAGGCCGGTATTACAATGAGCAGTTCTTC
TRBV5-5,TRBJ1-1,TRBD1,NA,CASSLVTGLNTEAFF,TGTGCCAGCAGCTTGGTGACAGGGCTGAACACTGAAGCTTTCTTT
TRBV6-1,TRBJ1-5,NA,few,CASRLGGSAAQHF,TGTGCCAGCAGACTGGGGGGATCAGCAGCCCAGCATTTT
TRBV6-2/TRBV6-3,TRBJ2-2,NA,few,CASSTQGSGELFF,TGTGCCAGCAGTACTCAGGGGAGCGGGGAGCTGTTTTTT
TRBV4-2,TRBJ2-7,NA,NA,CASSQDPATSYEQYF,TGTGCCAGCAGCCAAGACCCCGCAACCTCCTACGAGCAGTACTTC
TRBV5-5,TRBJ1-6,NA,NA,CASSLGRGLAPLHF,TGTGCCAGCAGCTTAGGCCGGGGACTGGCACCCCTCCACTTT
TRBV20-1,TRBJ2-1,TRBD1,NA,CSASGRDRFYNEQFF,TGCAGTGCTAGTGGCCGGGACAGGTTTTACAATGAGCAGTTCTTC
TRBV4-2,TRBJ2-7,NA,few,CASSRGGTGTYEQYF,TGTGCCAGCAGCCGAGGTGGGACGGGAACCTACGAGCAGTACTTC
TRBV2,TRBJ2-7,NA,NA,CASVQFVYEQYF,TGTGCCAGTGTCCAATTTGTCTACGAGCAGTACTTC
TRBV20-1,TRBJ2-3,TRBD1,NA,CSARDGGQSTDTQYF,TGCAGTGCTAGAGATGGGGGACAGAGCACAGATACGCAGTATTTT
TRBV20-1,TRBJ2-3,NA,few,CSAVAVFSTDTQYF,TGCAGTGCCGTAGCGGTCTTTAGCACAGATACGCAGTATTTT
TRBV15,TRBJ2-5,NA,few,CATTHPGAAHIDTQYF,TGTGCCACTACGCACCCGGGGGCAGCTCACATAGATACCCAGTACTTC
TRBV29-1,TRBJ2-4,TRBD1,few,CSVSRTGKNIQYF,TGCAGCGTGTCGAGGACAGGAAAAAACATTCAGTACTTC
TRBV29-1,TRBJ2-7,NA,few,CSVVDNSYEQYF,TGCAGCGTTGTCGACAACAGCTACGAGCAGTACTTC
TRBV29-1,TRBJ2-1,NA,NA,CSGKIGNEQFF,TGCAGCGGAAAAATAGGCAATGAGCAGTTCTTC
TRBV19,TRBJ1-2,NA,few,CASSRTQPGGYTF,TGTGCCAGTTCACGGACACAACCTGGGGGCTACACCTTC
TRBV5-1,TRBJ2-1,NA,NA,CASKGEAVREWVEQFF,TGCGCCAGCAAAGGCGAGGCCGTACGGGAGTGGGTTGAGCAGTTCTTC
TRBV6-2/TRBV6-3,TRBJ1-1,NA,few,CASSEVNTEAFF,TGTGCCAGCAGCGAGGTGAACACTGAAGCTTTCTTT
TRBV12-3/TRBV12-4,TRBJ2-3,TRBD2,few,CASSTERGGTDTQYF,TGTGCCAGCAGTACAGAGCGGGGGGGCACAGATACGCAGTATTTT
TRBV18,TRBJ2-1,NA,NA,CASSPGIADEQFF,TGTGCCAGCTCACCGGGAATAGCAGATGAGCAGTTCTTC
TRBV6-1,TRBJ2-7,NA,many,CASTMDGGYYEQYF,TGTGCCAGCACCATGGACGGAGGATATTACGAGCAGTACTTC
TRBV7-9,TRBJ1-4,NA,few,CASGGTREKLFF,TGTGCCAGCGGGGGAACGCGTGAAAAACTGTTTTTT
TRBV20-1,TRBJ2-3,TRBD2,NA,CSAVLAGGADTQYF,TGCAGTGCTGTACTAGCGGGGGGGGCAGATACGCAGTATTTT
TRBV11-2,TRBJ2-3,TRBD2,NA,CASSRGASGVTDTQYF,TGTGCCAGCAGCCGGGGAGCTAGCGGGGTCACAGATACGCAGTATTTT
TRBV7-2,TRBJ2-4,NA,NA,CASSRVLAKNIQYF,TGTGCCAGCAGCCGCGTCCTAGCCAAAAACATTCAGTACTTC
TRBV29-1,TRBJ1-1,NA,many,CSVARGTEAFF,TGCAGCGTTGCCAGGGGCACTGAAGCTTTCTTT
TRBV6-5,TRBJ2-7,NA,few,CASSYSQRSYEQYF,TGTGCCAGCAGTTACTCGCAAAGGTCATACGAGCAGTACTTC
TRBV6-1,TRBJ1-6,NA,few,CASRGGINSPLHF,TGTGCCAGCAGAGGGGGAATTAATTCACCCCTCCACTTT
TRBV11-1,TRBJ2-1,TRBD1,NA,CASSPQVGGGFVYNEQFF,TGTGCCAGCAGCCCCCAGGTAGGGGGCGGTTTCGTGTACAATGAGCAGTTCTTC
TRBV12-3/TRBV12-4,TRBJ2-7,TRBD2,many,CASSLSTSGSYEQYF,TGTGCCAGCAGTCTCTCGACTAGCGGTTCCTACGAGCAGTACTTC
TRBV5-1,TRBJ2-3,TRBD2,few,CASSSLLAGGVDTQYF,TGCGCCAGCAGCTCCCTACTAGCGGGAGGTGTAGATACGCAGTATTTT
TRBV29-1,TRBJ2-1,TRBD1,few,CSARTGPPYNEQFF,TGCAGCGCAAGGACAGGTCCACCCTACAATGAGCAGTTCTTC